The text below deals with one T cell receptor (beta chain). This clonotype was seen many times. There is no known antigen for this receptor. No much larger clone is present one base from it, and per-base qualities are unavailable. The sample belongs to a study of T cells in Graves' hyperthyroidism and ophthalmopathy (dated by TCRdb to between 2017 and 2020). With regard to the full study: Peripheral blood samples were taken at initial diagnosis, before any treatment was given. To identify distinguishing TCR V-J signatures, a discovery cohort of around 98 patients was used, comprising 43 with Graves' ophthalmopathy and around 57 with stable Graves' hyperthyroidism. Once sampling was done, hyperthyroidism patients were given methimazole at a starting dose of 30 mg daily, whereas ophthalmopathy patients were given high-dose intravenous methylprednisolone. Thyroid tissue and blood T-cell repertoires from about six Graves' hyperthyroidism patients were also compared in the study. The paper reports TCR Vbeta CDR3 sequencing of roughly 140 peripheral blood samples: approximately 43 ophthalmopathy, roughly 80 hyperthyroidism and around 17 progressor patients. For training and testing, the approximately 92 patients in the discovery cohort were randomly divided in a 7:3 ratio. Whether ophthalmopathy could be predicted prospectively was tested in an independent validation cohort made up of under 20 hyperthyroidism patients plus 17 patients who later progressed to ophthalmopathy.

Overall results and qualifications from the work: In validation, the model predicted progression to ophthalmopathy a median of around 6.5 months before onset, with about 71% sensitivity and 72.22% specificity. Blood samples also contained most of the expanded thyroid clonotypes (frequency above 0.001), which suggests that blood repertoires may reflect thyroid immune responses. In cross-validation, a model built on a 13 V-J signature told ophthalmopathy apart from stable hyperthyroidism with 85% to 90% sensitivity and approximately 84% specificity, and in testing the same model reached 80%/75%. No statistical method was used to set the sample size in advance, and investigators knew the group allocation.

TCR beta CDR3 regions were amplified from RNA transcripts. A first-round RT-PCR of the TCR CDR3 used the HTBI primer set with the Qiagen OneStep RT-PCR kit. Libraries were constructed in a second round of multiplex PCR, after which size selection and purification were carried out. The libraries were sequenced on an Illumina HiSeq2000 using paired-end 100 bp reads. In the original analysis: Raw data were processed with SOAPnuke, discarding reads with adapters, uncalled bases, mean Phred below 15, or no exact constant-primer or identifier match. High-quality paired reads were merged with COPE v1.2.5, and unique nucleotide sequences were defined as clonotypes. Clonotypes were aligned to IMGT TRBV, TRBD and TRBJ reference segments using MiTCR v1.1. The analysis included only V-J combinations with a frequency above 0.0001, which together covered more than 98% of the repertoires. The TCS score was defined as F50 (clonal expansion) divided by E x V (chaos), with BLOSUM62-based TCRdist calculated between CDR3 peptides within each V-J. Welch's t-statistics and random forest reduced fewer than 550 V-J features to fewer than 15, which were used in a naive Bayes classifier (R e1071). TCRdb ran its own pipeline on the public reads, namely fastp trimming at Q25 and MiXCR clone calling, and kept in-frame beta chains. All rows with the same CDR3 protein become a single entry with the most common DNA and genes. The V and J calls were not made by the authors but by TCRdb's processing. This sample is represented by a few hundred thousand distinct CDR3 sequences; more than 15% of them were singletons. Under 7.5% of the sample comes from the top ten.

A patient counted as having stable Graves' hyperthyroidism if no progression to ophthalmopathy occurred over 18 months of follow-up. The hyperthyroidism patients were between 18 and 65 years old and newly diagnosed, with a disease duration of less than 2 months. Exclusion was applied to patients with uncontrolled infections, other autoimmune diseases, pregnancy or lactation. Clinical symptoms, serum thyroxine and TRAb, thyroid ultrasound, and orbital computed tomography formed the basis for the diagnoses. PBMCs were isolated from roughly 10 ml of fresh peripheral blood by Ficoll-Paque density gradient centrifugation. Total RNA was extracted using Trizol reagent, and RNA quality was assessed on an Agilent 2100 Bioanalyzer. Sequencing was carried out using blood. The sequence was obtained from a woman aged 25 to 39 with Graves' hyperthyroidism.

The base sequence is TGTGCCACCAGTGGCGGAAGCGGGAGGACCACAGATACGCAGTATTTT. Translated, it gives CATSGGSGRTTDTQYF. The rearrangement joined TRBV24-1 to TRBJ2-3, with 9 middle bases fitting TRBD2. Trimming removed 5 bases from V and 2 bases from J; the gene matches leave 7 bases unexplained. The CDR3, from cysteine to phenylalanine, totals 16 residues. The CDR3 DNA has 48 bases and is translated from base 1. According to the germline V gene, CDR1 reads KGHDR and CDR2 reads SFDVKD.